This is a list of T cell receptor beta chains from one sample in a study of shared clonotypes between healthy human individuals. Some clones are missing from TCRdb's copy, which holds only in-frame ones; the method was immunoSEQ multiplex PCR. Here the sample spans millions of clones, roughly 92% being singletons. The sample consisted of naive CD4+ T cells sorted from blood. Receptors were obtained from a man aged 18-30 years in good health. Each CDR3 is given with its conserved first and last residue.

j_call | v_call | cdr3_aa
TRBJ2-3 | TRBV5-1 | CASSPGTGGKPDTQYF
TRBJ2-1 | TRBV9 | CASSVLASGGFSSYNEQFF
TRBJ2-1 | TRBV10-3 | CAISERSGGSSYNEQFF
TRBJ1-1 | TRBV29-1 | CSVRITEAFF
TRBJ2-5 | TRBV14 | CASSPGTSGSWQTQYF
TRBJ2-3 | TRBV7-2 | CASSLEPGAGAATQYF
TRBJ2-7 | TRBV7-2 | CASSLNRDYEQYF
- | TRBV5-1 | CASSLPLSGSGDEQYF
TRBJ1-2 | TRBV5-6 | CASSPGQGTYGYTF
TRBJ1-1 | TRBV6-1 | CASRQNTEAFF
TRBJ2-5 | TRBV19 | CASKPSGGTPFKETQYF